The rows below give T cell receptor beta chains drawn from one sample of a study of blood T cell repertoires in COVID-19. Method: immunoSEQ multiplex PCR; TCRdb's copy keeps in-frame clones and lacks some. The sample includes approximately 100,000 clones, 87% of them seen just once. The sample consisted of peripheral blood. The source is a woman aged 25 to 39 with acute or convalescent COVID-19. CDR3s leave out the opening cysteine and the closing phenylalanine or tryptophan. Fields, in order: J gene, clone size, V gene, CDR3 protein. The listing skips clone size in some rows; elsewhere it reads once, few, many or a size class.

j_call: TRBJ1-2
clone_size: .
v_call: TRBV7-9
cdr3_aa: ASSLTGRDGYT

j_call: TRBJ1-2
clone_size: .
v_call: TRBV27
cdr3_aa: ASSPGGGAYGYT

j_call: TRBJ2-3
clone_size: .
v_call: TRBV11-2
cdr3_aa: ASSLEERGETDTQY

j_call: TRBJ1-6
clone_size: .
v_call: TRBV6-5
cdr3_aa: ASSRTEGAPLH

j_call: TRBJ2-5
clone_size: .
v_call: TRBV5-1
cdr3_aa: ASSLTGGDEQETQY

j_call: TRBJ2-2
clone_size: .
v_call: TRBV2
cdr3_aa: ASRRDREVAGELF

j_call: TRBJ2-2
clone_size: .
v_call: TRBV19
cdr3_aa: ASSIYGDRGNTGELF

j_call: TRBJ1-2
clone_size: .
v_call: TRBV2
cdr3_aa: ASSELRRGDGYT

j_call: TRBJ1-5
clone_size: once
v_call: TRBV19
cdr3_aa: ASSKLGQGSNQPQH

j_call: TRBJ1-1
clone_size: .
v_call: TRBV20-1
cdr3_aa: SARRDEAF

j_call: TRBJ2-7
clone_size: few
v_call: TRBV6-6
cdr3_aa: ASARAYEQY

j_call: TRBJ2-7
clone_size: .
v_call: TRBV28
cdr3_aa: ASSFMTGPYEQY

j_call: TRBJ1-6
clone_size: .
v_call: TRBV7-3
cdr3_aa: ASSLSGAGSPLH

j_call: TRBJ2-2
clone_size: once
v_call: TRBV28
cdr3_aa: ASSPGTWNTGELF

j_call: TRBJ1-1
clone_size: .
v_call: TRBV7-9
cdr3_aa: ASRPTGGRTEAF

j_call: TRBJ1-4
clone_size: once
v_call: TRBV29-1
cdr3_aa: SVGVDRSPRGEKLF

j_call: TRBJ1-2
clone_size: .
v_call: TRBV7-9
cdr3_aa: ASSYFGQGRLYGYT

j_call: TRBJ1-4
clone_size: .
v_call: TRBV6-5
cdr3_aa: ASSTLGQGEKLF

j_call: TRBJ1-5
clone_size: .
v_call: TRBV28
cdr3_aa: ASSLGGGQTGGSNQPQH

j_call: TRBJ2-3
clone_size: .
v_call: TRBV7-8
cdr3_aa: ASSLDGGATDTQY

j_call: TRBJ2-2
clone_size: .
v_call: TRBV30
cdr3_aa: AWSGAGPGELF

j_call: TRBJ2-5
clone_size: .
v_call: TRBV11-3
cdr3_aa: ASSRENTGETETQY

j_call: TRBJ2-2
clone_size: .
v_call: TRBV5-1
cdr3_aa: ASSVDRANTGELF

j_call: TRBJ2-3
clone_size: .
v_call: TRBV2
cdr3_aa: ASSGGTATDTQY

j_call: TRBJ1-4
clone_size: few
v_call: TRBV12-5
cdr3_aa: ASGSGLINEKLF

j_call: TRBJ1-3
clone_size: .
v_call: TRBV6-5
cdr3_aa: ASMRAISGNTIY